This TCR beta chain was found in a study of CD8 T cells in ankylosing spondylitis. Study-wide results and caveats: Seemingly distinctive of ankylosing spondylitis blood was a TCR beta motif formed by eight highly homologous variants. Reports say disease-linked clones showed up significantly more in matched ankylosing spondylitis synovial fluid. Reactive arthritis synovial fluid and blood previously showed some of these motif variants.

For TCR beta, libraries came from quantitative 5'-RACE with molecular barcodes. TCRdb reprocessed the 5' RACE reads with MiXCR, giving one entry per CDR3 protein. This table has about 220,000 distinct CDR3 sequences, about 11% appearing once. The ends were cut back, 0 bases at V and 8 bases at J, with 14 bases in the middle. The length of the CDR3 is 14 residues. Germline V CDR1 and CDR2: DFQATT, SNEGSKA (reference sequence). This clonotype has a count of ten or more. Antigen specificity is unknown. The V gene is TRBV20-1, the J gene TRBJ2-1; the D gene is possibly TRBD2 (6 bases). The TCR sequence derives from a male donor with ankylosing spondylitis or in good health (not recorded which). Sequencing was carried out using blood, either unsorted or a sorted T cell fraction (not recorded which). In DNA, the CDR3 is TGCAGTGCTAGAGATGGGCGGGGTAGCGATGAGCAGTTCTTC. Its translation: CSARDGRGSDEQFF.